This T cell receptor beta chain appears in the sequencing data of a study of blood T cell repertoires in COVID-19. Study-level information: Sources were T cells, B-cell-depleted T cells, or PBMCs; the material itself was cDNA or gDNA.

Original methodology: Amplified reference gene primers provided the basis for estimating nucleated cell counts. Here immunoSEQ multiplex PCR was the method, and the copy in TCRdb shows in-frame clones only, minus some. The V and J calls and clone size come from that table; D and trimming were worked out from the DNA. The sample holds over 75,000 clones, 75% to 90% seen once. The length of the CDR3 is 14 residues. Germline V gives CDR1 MNHEY, CDR2 SVGAGI. V lost 5 bases and J lost 7, with 15 bases in between. The material sequenced was peripheral blood. This sequence joins TRBV6-5 and TRBJ2-1; D is perhaps TRBD2 (6 bases). This sequence originates from a human donor in a cohort sampled during active COVID-19. The CDR3: CASSIVPGRNEQFF. CDR3 nucleotides: TGTGCCAGCAGTATTGTTCCTGGGAGGAATGAGCAGTTCTTC.